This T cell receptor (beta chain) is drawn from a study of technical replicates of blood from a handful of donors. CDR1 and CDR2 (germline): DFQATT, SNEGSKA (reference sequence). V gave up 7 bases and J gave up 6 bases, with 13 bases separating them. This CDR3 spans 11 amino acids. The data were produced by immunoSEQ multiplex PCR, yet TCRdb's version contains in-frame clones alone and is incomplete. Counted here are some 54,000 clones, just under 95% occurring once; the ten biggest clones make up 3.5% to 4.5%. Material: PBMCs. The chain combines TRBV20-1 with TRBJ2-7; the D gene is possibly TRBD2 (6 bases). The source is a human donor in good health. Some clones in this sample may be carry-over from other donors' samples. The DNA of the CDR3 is TGCAGTGTTAGCGGTAGTCCCGAGCAGTACTTC. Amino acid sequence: CSVSGSPEQYF.